Following are 3 T cell receptor beta chains from one sample sequenced in a study of regulatory T cells in long-lasting Graves disease. Library construction for TCR beta used iRepertoire HTBI primers and Arm-PCR of CDR3 regions. From the multiplex PCR reads, TCRdb called clonotypes with MiXCR, one entry per CDR3 protein. The sample comprises about 530,000 distinct CDR3 sequences, 15% to 20% of which are singletons, and 20% to 25% rests with the top ten. Described time point: newly diagnosed GD, antithyroid drugs for less than 3 months. RNA isolated from PBMCs was used to make the TCR library. This sample was also put to use in a study of T cells in Graves' hyperthyroidism and ophthalmopathy.

This specimen consisted of peripheral blood mononuclear cells (PBMCs), obtained at new diagnosis, from a patient treated with antithyroid drugs. The source is a woman aged 35 to 60 with Graves disease.

Turning to this clonotype: A single base separates this from a much larger clone, so it may be a read error. The chain recombines TRBV7-2 with TRBJ2-5; D remains unclear. The germline CDR1 and CDR2 sequences are SGHTA and FQGNSA. V lost 1 base and J 5 bases, leaving 11 bases between the germline ends. The CDR3 spans 14 residues. CDR3 sequence reads: CASSLGISWETQYF. The CDR3 DNA follows: TGTGCCAGCAGCTTAGGAATTAGCTGGGAGACCCAGTACTTC.

This clonotype was seen only a few times. The J gene is TRBJ1-4, the V gene TRBV25-1; 8 bases are shared with TRBD1. Germline values: CDR1 MGHDK, CDR2 SYGVNS. This CDR3 has 16 residues. J gave up 5 bases and V 3 bases, and 8 bases lay outside the gene matches. CDR3 loop: CASSDTYRTGNEKLFF. CDR3 sequence (DNA): TGTGCCAGCAGTGATACGTACCGGACAGGGAATGAAAAACTGTTTTTT.

This clonotype was seen at least ten times. The genes are TRBV11-2 and TRBJ2-5; D not resolved. CDR1 is SGHAT and CDR2 is FQNNGV in the germline V gene. The CDR3 spans 13 residues. Between the trimmed V and J ends, which lost 5 bases and 1 base, there was a span of 8 bases. The CDR3 DNA follows: TGTGCCAGCAGCCCGGCCATCCAAGAGACCCAGTACTTC. Protein product: CASSPAIQETQYF.